Listed here are 25 T cell receptor beta chains from one sample, sequenced in a study of T-cell reconstitution after alpha-beta-depleted transplantation in children. A library of TCRbeta sequences, prepared with unique molecular identifiers, was generated. Using its own MiXCR run on the PCR reads, TCRdb lists one record per CDR3 protein. The data contain hundreds of thousands of distinct CDR3 sequences, approximately 15% of them seen just once; the ten biggest clones take up 0.9% to 1.2%. Sequencing used PBMCs from the stem cell graft donor, obtained from the stem cell graft. Receptors originate from a human donor who donated a stem cell graft to a child with acute myeloid leukemia.

This rearrangement joins TRBV28 to TRBJ2-1; TRBD2 matches at 10 bases. The CDR3 loop spans 15 amino acids. The V segment lost 6 bases and the J segment 0 bases; nucleotides outside the gene matches: 2. Germline CDR1 is MDHEN and CDR2 is SYDVKM. The CDR3 DNA reads TGTGCCAGCAGAGTAGCGGGGGGCTCCTACAATGAGCAGTTCTTC. Amino acid sequence: CASRVAGGSYNEQFF.

This clonotype was seen a few times. The chain couples TRBV20-1 to TRBJ2-5; tentative D call: TRBD2 (6 bases). Trimming took off 3 bases at V and 5 bases at J, with 13 bases between the two ends. Germline CDR1 DFQATT, CDR2 SNEGSKA (reference sequence). The length of the CDR3 is 13 residues. The CDR3 region is CSASWGDGETQYF. The DNA for the CDR3 is TGCAGTGCTAGTTGGGGGGACGGGGAGACCCAGTACTTC.

The chain uses TRBV20-1 and TRBJ2-3, with a weak D call TRBD2 (6 bases). Germline V gene sequence: CDR1 DFQATT, CDR2 SNEGSKA (reference sequence). Between the trimmed V and J ends, which lost 6 bases and 3 bases, there was a span of 16 bases. CDR3 length equals 14 residues. The CDR3 DNA reads TGCAGTGCCCTCCTGGCGGGGAGGACAGATACGCAGTATTTT. Its protein product is CSALLAGRTDTQYF.

This clonotype was detected many times. V is TRBV7-2 and J is TRBJ2-7; 7 nucleotides line up with TRBD1. CDR3 size: 14 residues. Trimming at V came to 4 bases and at J to 3 bases, leaving 6 bases not matched to a gene. CDR1 is SGHTA and CDR2 is FQGNSA in the germline V gene. This chain's CDR3 is CASSSSRQGYEQYF. CDR3 DNA sequence: TGTGCCAGCAGCTCATCAAGACAGGGCTACGAGCAGTACTTC.

At least ten counts were recorded for this clonotype. The chain combines TRBV20-1 with TRBJ1-2; D gene ambiguous. The ends were cut back, 5 bases at V and 5 bases at J, with 24 bases in the middle. CDR1 and CDR2 from the germline V gene are DFQATT and SNEGSKA (reference sequence). This CDR3 contains 16 residues. CDR3 loop: CSAYDAAIGISYGYTF. DNA for the CDR3: TGCAGTGCTTACGACGCGGCAATAGGGATATCTTATGGCTACACCTTC.

This clonotype has ten or more counts. V is TRBV6-2 or TRBV6-3 and J is TRBJ2-1; D is undetermined. CDR1 MNHEY and CDR2 SVGEGT come from the germline V gene. The length of the CDR3 is 13 residues. V shed 8 bases and J shed 8 bases, with 16 bases lying between them. The CDR3 DNA sequence: TGTGCCAGCGGAAGGGTCGGTATGGATGAGCAGTTCTTC. Protein sequence: CASGRVGMDEQFF.

The chain recombines TRBV12-3 or TRBV12-4 with TRBJ2-7, with 8 bases lining up with TRBD1. CDR3 size: 21 residues. V dropped 2 bases and J dropped 3; count of bases not matched to a gene: 24. CDR3 protein: CASSLRQGAAKDQSAFYEQYF. Written as DNA, the CDR3 is TGTGCCAGCAGTTTAAGGCAGGGGGCAGCCAAGGACCAGAGCGCCTTCTACGAGCAGTACTTC.

The chain has TRBV10-3 and TRBJ1-1; D might be TRBD1 (6 bases). Germline CDR1 is ENHRY and CDR2 is SYGVKD. This CDR3 is built from 11 residues. The V gene lost 7 bases and the J gene lost 11 bases, with 14 bases spanning the gap. CDR3 nucleotides: TGTGCCATCACCCAGGGGACACATGCTTTCTTT. Residues: CAITQGTHAFF.

This chain uses TRBV6-1 with TRBJ1-1; TRBD1 matches at 9 bases. With V trimmed by 2 bases and J by 5 bases, 6 bases remained unmatched. The CDR3 spans 15 residues. The germline V gene encodes CDR1 MNHNS and CDR2 SASEGT. CDR3 loop: CASSEWGQGDTEAFF. The CDR3, as DNA: TGTGCCAGCAGTGAATGGGGACAGGGAGATACTGAAGCTTTCTTT.

This clonotype was seen at least ten times. The V call is TRBV20-1, the J call TRBJ2-5, with D tentatively TRBD1 (7 bases). CDR1 is DFQATT and CDR2 is SNEGSKA in the germline V gene (reference sequence). V dropped 5 bases and J dropped 2 bases, with 15 bases sitting between them. The CDR3 is 14 residues long. The CDR3: CSAPRGAEQETQYF. The CDR3 nucleotides read TGCAGTGCTCCCAGGGGGGCCGAACAAGAGACCCAGTACTTC.

This clonotype was seen a few times. The gene calls are TRBV27 and TRBJ1-6; no definite D call. CDR1 and CDR2 (germline): MNHEY, SMNVEV (reference sequence). This CDR3 comprises 13 residues. The V gene lost 8 bases and the J gene lost 0 bases, with 5 bases spanning the gap. The chain's CDR3 is CASQRSYNSPLHF. CDR3 nucleotide sequence: TGTGCCAGCCAGCGCTCCTATAATTCACCCCTCCACTTT.

This chain uses TRBV7-2 with TRBJ1-2; 9 bases fit TRBD1. The CDR3 length is 17 residues. The germline V gene has CDR1 SGHTA and CDR2 FQGNSA. The V and J ends lost 0 bases and 2 bases, in that order; junction bases with no gene match: 7. CDR3 DNA sequence: TGTGCCAGCAGCTTAGCCGGGGACAGGGTGGAAAACTATGGCTACACCTTC. Residues: CASSLAGDRVENYGYTF. The full variable domain, completed using reference TRBV7-2 and TRBJ1-2, is GAGVSQSPSNKVTEKGKDVELRCDPISGHTALYWYRQSLGQGLEFLIYFQGNSAPDKSGLPSDRFSAERTGGSVSTLTIQRTQQEDSAVYLCASSLAGDRVENYGYTFGSGTRLTVV.

The J gene is TRBJ1-1, the V gene TRBV3-1, with a weak D call TRBD1 (5 bases). The CDR3 runs to 15 residues. Trimming pared 1 base from V and 1 base from J, leaving 10 bases between. In germline, CDR1 is LGHDT, CDR2 YNNKEL (reference sequence). The CDR3 sequence: CASSQGGTPNTEAFF. CDR3 nucleotides: TGTGCCAGCAGCCAAGGAGGGACCCCGAACACTGAAGCTTTCTTT. Full variable domain (missing parts from reference TRBV3-1 and TRBJ1-1): DTAVSQTPKYLVTQMGNDKSIKCEQNLGHDTMYWYKQDSKKFLKIMFSYNNKELIINETVPNRFSPKSPDKAHLNLHINSLELGDSAVYFCASSQGGTPNTEAFFGQGTRLTVV.

The V and J genes are TRBV12-3 or TRBV12-4 and TRBJ2-2; D may be TRBD1 (7 bases). The CDR3 length is 16 residues. V was trimmed by 1 base and J by 1 base, leaving 10 bases between them. CDR3 nucleotide sequence: TGTGCCAGCAGTTTAGACAGGGGAGGGAACACCGGGGAGCTGTTTTTT. It encodes CASSLDRGGNTGELFF.

In its sample, this clonotype was seen a few times. The rearrangement links TRBV7-9 to TRBJ2-7, with D perhaps matching TRBD1 or TRBD2 (5 bases each). CDR3 length: 14 amino acids. Germline V gives CDR1 SEHNR, CDR2 FQNEAQ (reference sequence). V lost 5 bases and J lost 7, with 18 bases in between. The CDR3 DNA sequence: TGTGCCAGCAGCGCGGACAACCTGAGGAGGGAGCAGTACTTC. As protein: CASSADNLRREQYF.

This clonotype has at least ten counts. The CDR3 here is CAVQRLTGELFF. Written as DNA, the CDR3 is TGTGCCGTTCAACGGCTGACCGGGGAGCTGTTTTTT. This chain links TRBV10-3 with TRBJ2-2; no clear D gene. V was clipped by 11 bases and J by 5 bases, with 12 bases between them. The V gene's germline CDR1 is ENHRY and CDR2 SYGVKD. This CDR3 spans 12 amino acids.

This chain uses TRBV7-9 with TRBJ2-7, with D possibly TRBD1 on 5 matching bases. The ends were cut back, 5 bases at V and 7 bases at J, with 18 bases in the middle. Germline V gene sequence: CDR1 SEHNR, CDR2 FQNEAQ (reference sequence). This CDR3 is 14 amino acids long. The CDR3 coding sequence is TGTGCCAGCAGCATGGGGCACCAATTACTGGAGCAGTACTTC. This gives the protein CASSMGHQLLEQYF.

In this sample, this clonotype turned up many times. This chain connects TRBV29-1 to TRBJ1-2; D not certain. There are 15 residues in the CDR3. The V end lost 0 bases, the J end lost 0 bases, and 11 bases lay between the germline ends. CDR1 and CDR2 (germline): SQVTM, ANQGSEA. For the CDR3, the DNA is TGCAGCGTTGAAGATCGGGGAGTAGCTAACTATGGCTACACCTTC. Amino acid sequence: CSVEDRGVANYGYTF.

The V gene is TRBV20-1, the J gene TRBJ2-5; TRBD1 aligns across 7 bases. CDR3 length: 16 residues. V lost 1 base, J lost 0 bases, and 8 bases stayed unmatched. Germline lookup yields CDR1 DFQATT and CDR2 SNEGSKA (reference sequence). CDR3 nucleotide sequence: TGCAGTGCTAGAGTACCCCAAGGGGGCAACCAAGAGACCCAGTACTTC. This codes for CSARVPQGGNQETQYF.

This clonotype was observed a few times. The chain links TRBV12-3 or TRBV12-4 to TRBJ2-3; D may be TRBD1 (5 bases). V gave up 4 bases and J gave up 2 bases, with 10 bases separating them. The length of the CDR3 is 14 residues. CDR3 sequence reads: CASSSQANTDTQYF. For the CDR3, the DNA is TGTGCCAGCAGTTCACAGGCTAACACAGATACGCAGTATTTT.

The genes are TRBV20-1 and TRBJ2-7, with 7 bases lining up with TRBD1. The CDR3 totals 15 residues. The germline V gene has CDR1 DFQATT and CDR2 SNEGSKA (reference sequence). The junction had 13 bases not matched to a gene; V was cut back by 6 bases and J by 2 bases. CDR3 protein: CSARSVRQGTYEQYF. CDR3 nucleotide sequence: TGCAGTGCCCGAAGTGTGAGACAGGGAACCTACGAGCAGTACTTC.

The chain combines TRBV20-1 with TRBJ2-3; 9 positions match TRBD2. Germline CDR1 is DFQATT and CDR2 is SNEGSKA (reference sequence). The junction had 4 bases not matched to a gene; V was cut back by 2 bases and J by 4 bases. This CDR3 spans 14 amino acids. As DNA, the CDR3 is TGCAGTGCTAGACAAGCGGGGGGCGCAGATACGCAGTATTTT. Encoded protein: CSARQAGGADTQYF.

This clonotype was observed many times. V usage is TRBV4-3 and J usage is TRBJ2-2; no firm D call. Germline V gene sequence: CDR1 LGHNA, CDR2 YSLEER. The CDR3 contains 14 residues. V was shortened by 1 base and J by 1 base, with 4 bases between the two germline ends. The CDR3 sequence is CASSQVLNTGELFF. CDR3 DNA sequence: TGCGCCAGCAGCCAAGTACTGAACACCGGGGAGCTGTTTTTT.

This clonotype was counted ten times or more. The V call is TRBV25-1, the J call TRBJ1-2; D call uncertain. V shed 5 bases and J shed 8 bases, with 15 bases lying between them. CDR1 is MGHDK and CDR2 is SYGVNS in the germline V gene. The CDR3 totals 13 residues. This CDR3 reads CASSRAMGLGYTF. The CDR3 coding sequence is TGTGCCAGCAGTAGGGCTATGGGGTTGGGCTACACCTTC.

This clonotype showed up just a few times. V gene TRBV12-3 or TRBV12-4 combines with J gene TRBJ1-4, with TRBD1 identical over 8 bases. The CDR3 is made up of 14 amino acids. V lost 7 bases, J lost 8 bases, and 9 bases stayed unmatched. CDR3 nucleotide sequence: TGTGCCAGCACCACTCGGACAGGGAAGGAAAAACTGTTTTTT. This codes for CASTTRTGKEKLFF.